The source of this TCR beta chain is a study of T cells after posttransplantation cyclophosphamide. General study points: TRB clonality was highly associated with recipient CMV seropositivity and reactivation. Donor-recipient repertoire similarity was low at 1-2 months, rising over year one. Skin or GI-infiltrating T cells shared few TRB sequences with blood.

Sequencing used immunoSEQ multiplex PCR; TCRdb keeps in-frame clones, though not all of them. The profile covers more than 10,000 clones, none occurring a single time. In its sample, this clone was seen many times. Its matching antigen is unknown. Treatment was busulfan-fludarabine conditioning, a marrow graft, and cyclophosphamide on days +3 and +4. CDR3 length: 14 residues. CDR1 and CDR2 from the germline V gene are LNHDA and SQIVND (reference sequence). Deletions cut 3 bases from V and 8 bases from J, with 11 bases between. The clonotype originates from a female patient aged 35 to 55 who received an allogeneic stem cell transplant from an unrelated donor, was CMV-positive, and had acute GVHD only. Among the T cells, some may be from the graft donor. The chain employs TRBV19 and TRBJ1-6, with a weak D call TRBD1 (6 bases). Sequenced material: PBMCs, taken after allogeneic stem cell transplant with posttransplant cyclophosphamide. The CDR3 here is CASSMLGGDSPLHF. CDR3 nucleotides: TGTGCCAGTAGTATGTTAGGGGGAGATTCACCCCTCCACTTT.